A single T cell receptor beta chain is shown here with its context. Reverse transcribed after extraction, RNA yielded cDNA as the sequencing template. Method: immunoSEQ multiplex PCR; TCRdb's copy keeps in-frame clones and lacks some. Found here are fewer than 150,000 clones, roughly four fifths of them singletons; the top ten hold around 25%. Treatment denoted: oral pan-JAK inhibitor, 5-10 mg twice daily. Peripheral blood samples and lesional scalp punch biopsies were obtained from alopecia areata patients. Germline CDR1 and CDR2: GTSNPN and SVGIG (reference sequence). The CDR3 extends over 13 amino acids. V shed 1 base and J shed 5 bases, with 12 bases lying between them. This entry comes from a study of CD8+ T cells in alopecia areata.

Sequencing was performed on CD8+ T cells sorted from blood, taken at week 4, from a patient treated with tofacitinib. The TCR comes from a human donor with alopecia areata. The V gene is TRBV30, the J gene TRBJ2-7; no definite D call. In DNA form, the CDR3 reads TGTGCCTGGAGTGGGTTCACCGCGAACGAGCAGTACTTC. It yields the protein CAWSGFTANEQYF. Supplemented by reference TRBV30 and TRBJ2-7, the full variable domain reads SQTIHQWPATLVQPVGSPLSLECTVEGTSNPNLYWYRQAAGRGLQLLFYSVGIGQISSEVPQNLSASRPQDRQFILSSKKLLLSDSGFYLCAWSGFTANEQYFGPGTRLTVT.